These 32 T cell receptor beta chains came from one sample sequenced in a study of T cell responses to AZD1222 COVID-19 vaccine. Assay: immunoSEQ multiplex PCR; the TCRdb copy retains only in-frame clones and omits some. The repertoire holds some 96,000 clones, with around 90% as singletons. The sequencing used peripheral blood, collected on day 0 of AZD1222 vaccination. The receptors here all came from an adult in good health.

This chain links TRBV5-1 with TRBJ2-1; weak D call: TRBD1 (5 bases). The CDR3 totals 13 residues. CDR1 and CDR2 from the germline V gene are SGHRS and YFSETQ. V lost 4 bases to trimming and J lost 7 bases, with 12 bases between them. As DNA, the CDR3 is TGCGCCAGCAGCCCCCAGGGTGAAAATGAGCAGTTCTTC. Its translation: CASSPQGENEQFF.

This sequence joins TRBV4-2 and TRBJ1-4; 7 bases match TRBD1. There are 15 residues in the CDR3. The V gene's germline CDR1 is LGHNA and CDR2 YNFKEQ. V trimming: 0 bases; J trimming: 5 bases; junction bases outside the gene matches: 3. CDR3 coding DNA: TGTGCCAGCAGCCAAGACCGGACAGGCAATGAAAAACTGTTTTTT. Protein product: CASSQDRTGNEKLFF.

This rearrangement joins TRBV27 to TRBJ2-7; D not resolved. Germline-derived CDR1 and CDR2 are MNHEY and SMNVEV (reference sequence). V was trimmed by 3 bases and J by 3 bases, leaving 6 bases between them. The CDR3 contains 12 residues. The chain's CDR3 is CASSFGGYEQYF. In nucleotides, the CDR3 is TGTGCCAGCAGTTTTGGTGGCTACGAGCAGTACTTC.

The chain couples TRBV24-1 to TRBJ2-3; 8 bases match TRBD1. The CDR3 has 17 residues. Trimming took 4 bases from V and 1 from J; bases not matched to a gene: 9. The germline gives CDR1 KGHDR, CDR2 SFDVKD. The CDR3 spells CATSDHDRGQGTDTQYF. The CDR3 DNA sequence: TGTGCCACCAGTGACCATGACAGGGGACAAGGCACAGATACGCAGTATTTT.

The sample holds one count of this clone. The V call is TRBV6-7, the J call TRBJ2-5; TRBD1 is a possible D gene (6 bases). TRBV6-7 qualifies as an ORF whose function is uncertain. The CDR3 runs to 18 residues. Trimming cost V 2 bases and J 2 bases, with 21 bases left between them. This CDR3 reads CASSYRTEGHKKQETQYF. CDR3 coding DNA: TGTGCCAGCAGTTACCGCACCGAGGGACACAAAAAACAAGAGACCCAGTACTTC.

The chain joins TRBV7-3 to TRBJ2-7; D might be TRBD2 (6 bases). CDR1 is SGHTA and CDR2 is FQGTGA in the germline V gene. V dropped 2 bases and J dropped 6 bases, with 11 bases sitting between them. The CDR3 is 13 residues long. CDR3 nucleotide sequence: TGTGCCAGCAGCTTATACGGGAGCAGCGAGCAGTACTTC. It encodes CASSLYGSSEQYF.

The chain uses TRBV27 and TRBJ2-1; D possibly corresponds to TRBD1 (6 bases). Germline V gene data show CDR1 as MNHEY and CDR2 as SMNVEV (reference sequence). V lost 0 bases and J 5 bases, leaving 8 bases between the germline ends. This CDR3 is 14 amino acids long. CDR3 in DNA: TGTGCCAGCAGTTTATCGGACAGCCACAATGAGCAGTTCTTC. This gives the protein CASSLSDSHNEQFF.

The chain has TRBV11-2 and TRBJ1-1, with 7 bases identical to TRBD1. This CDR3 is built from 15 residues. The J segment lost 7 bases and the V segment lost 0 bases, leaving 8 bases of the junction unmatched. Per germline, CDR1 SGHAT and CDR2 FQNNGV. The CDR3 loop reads CASSLDEWSGGEAFF. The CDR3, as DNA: TGTGCCAGCAGCTTAGATGAGTGGTCAGGGGGTGAAGCTTTCTTT.

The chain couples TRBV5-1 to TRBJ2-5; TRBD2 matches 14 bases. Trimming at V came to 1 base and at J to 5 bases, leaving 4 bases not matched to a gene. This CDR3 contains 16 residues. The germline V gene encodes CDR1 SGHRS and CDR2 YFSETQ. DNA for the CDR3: TGCGCCAGCAGCTTGTGGGGACTAGCGGGAGTGGAGACCCAGTACTTC. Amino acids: CASSLWGLAGVETQYF.

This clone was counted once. The CDR3 region is CASSEDRVDHEQYF. The DNA of the CDR3 is TGCGCCAGCAGCGAAGACAGGGTGGACCACGAGCAGTACTTC. This chain connects TRBV5-1 to TRBJ2-7; 7 bases align to TRBD1. This CDR3 has 14 amino acids. J was trimmed by 5 bases and V by 4 bases; bases with no gene match: 9. Germline V lookup: CDR1 SGHRS, CDR2 YFSETQ.

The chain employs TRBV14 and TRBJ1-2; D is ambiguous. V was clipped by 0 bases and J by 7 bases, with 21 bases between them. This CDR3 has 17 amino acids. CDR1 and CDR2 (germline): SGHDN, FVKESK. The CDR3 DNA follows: TGTGCCAGCAGCCAAGATTTATTGTACACCCCTATCGGTGGCTACACCTTC. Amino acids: CASSQDLLYTPIGGYTF.

CDR3 protein: CASSRIGSEADTQYF. The CDR3 DNA follows: TGTGCCAGCAGTCGGATAGGGTCAGAGGCAGATACGCAGTATTTT. The V call is TRBV6-5, the J call TRBJ2-3; D is unclear. V gave up 5 bases and J gave up 4 bases, with 16 bases separating them. CDR3 length equals 15 residues. Germline V lookup: CDR1 MNHEY, CDR2 SVGAGI.

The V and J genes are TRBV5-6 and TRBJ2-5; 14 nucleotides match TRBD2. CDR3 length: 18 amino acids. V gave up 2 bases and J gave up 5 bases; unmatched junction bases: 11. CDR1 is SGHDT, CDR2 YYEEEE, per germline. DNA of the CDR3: TGTGCCAGCAGCTTTATTACCGGGACTAGCGGGGGTCGGGAGACCCAGTACTTC. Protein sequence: CASSFITGTSGGRETQYF.

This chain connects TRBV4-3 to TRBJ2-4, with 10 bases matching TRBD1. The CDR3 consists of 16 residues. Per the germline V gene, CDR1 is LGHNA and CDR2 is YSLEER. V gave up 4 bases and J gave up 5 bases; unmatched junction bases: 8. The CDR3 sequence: CASSLYPGTGENIQYF. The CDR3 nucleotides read TGCGCCAGCAGCCTCTATCCCGGGACAGGGGAAAACATTCAGTACTTC.

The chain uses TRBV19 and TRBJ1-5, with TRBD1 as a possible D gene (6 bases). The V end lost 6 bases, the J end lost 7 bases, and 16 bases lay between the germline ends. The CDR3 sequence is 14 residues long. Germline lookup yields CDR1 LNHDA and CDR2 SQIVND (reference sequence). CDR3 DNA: TGTGCCAGTAGCGGGACACTCGACGTACAGCCCCAGCATTTT. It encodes CASSGTLDVQPQHF.

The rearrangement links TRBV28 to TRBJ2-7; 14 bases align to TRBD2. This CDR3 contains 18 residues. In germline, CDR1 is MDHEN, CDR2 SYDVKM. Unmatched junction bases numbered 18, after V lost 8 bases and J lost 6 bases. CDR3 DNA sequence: TGTGCCAGCTCTTCCGGGACTAGCGGGGGCCCGAGAGGCCCCGAGCAGTACTTC. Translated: CASSSGTSGGPRGPEQYF.

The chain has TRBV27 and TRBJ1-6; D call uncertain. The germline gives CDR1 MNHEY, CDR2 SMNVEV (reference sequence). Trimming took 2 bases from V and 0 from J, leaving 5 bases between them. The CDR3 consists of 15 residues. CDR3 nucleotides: TGTGCCAGCAGTTTAGACAACTCCTATAATTCACCCCTCCACTTT. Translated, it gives CASSLDNSYNSPLHF.

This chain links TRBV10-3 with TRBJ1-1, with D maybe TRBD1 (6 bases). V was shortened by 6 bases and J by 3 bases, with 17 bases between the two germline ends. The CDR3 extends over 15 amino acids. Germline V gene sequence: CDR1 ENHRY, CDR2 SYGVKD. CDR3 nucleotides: TGTGCCATCAGCAACCGTGGGGGGGCGGACACTGAAGCTTTCTTT. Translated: CAISNRGGADTEAFF.

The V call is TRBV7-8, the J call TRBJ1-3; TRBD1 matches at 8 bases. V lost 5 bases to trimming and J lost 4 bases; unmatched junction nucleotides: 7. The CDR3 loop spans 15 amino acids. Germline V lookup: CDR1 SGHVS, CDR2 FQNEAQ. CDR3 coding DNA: TGTGCCAGCAGCCCAGGACAGGGTAAAGGAAACACCATATATTTT. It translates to CASSPGQGKGNTIYF.

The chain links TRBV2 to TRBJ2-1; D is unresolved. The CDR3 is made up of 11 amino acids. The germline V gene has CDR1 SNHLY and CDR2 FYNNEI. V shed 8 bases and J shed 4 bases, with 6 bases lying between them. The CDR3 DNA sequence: TGTGCCAGCGGGTGGTACAATGAGCAGTTCTTC. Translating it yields CASGWYNEQFF.

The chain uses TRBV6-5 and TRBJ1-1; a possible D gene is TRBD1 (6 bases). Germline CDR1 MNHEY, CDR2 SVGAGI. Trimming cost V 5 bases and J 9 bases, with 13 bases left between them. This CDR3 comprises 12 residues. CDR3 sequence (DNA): TGTGCCAGCAGTCACCCCAGGGGACAAGCTTTCTTT. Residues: CASSHPRGQAFF.

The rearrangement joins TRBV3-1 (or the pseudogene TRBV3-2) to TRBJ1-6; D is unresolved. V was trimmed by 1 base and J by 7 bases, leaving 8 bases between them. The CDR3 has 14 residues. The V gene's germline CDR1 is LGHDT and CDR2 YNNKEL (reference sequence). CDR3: CASSQVDFNSPLHF. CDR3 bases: TGTGCCAGCAGCCAAGTGGATTTCAATTCACCCCTCCACTTT.

CDR3 in amino acids: CASSQDGGQLEAFF. The CDR3 DNA is TGTGCCAGCAGCCAAGATGGGGGGCAGCTTGAAGCTTTCTTT. The J gene is TRBJ1-1, the V gene TRBV3-1 (or the pseudogene TRBV3-2); TRBD1 might be the D (6 bases). Germline V gene sequence: CDR1 LGHDT, CDR2 YNNKEL (reference sequence). Trimming removed 0 bases from V and 7 bases from J, with 12 bases in between. The CDR3 totals 14 residues.

This CDR3 is CASSLIMNTEAFF. Here the CDR3 DNA reads TGTGCCAGCAGCTTGATCATGAACACTGAAGCTTTCTTT. The chain is built from TRBV5-6 and TRBJ1-1; D gene ambiguous. The CDR3 covers 13 residues. In germline, CDR1 is SGHDT, CDR2 YYEEEE. Trimming left V 1 base short and J 0 bases short, with 4 bases between.

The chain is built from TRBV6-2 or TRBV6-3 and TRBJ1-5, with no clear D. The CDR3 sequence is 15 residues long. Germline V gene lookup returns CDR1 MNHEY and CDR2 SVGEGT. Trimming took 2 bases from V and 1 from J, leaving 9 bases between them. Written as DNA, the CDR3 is TGTGCCAGCAGTTACGGTTCGGGGAGCAATCAGCCCCAGCATTTT. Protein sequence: CASSYGSGSNQPQHF.

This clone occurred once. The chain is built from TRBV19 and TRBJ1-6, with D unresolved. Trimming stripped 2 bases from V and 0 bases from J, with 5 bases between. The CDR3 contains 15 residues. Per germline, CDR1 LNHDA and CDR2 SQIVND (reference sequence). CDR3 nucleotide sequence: TGTGCCAGTAGTATACAGGCCTCCTATAATTCACCCCTCCACTTT. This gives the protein CASSIQASYNSPLHF.

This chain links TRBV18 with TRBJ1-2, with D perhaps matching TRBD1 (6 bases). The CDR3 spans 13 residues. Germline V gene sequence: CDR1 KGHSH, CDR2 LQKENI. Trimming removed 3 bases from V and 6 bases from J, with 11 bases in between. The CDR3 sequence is CASSPLGGDGYTF. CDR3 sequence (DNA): TGTGCCAGCTCACCGTTGGGGGGCGATGGCTACACCTTC.

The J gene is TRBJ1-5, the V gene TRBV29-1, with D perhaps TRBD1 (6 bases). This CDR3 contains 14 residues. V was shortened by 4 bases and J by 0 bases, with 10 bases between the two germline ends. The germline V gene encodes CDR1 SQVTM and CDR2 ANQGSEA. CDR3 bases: TGCAGCGTTGTGGACAGCGGTAGCAATCAGCCCCAGCATTTT. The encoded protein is CSVVDSGSNQPQHF. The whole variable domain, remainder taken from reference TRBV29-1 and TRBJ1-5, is SAVISQKPSRDICQRGTSLTIQCQVDSQVTMMFWYRQQPGQSLTLIATANQGSEATYESGFVIDKFPISRPNLTFSTLTVSNMSPEDSSIYLCSVVDSGSNQPQHFGDGTRLSIL.

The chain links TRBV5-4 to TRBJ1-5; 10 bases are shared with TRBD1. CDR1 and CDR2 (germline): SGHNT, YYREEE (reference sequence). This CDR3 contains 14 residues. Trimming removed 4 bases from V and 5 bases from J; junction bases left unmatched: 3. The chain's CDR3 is CASSRQGADQPQHF. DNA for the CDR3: TGTGCCAGCAGCCGACAGGGGGCCGATCAGCCCCAGCATTTT. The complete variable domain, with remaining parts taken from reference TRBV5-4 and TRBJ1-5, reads ETGVTQSPTHLIKTRGQQVTLRCSSQSGHNTVSWYQQALGQGPQFIFQYYREEENGRGNFPPRFSGLQFPNYSSELNVNALELDDSALYLCASSRQGADQPQHFGDGTRLSIL.

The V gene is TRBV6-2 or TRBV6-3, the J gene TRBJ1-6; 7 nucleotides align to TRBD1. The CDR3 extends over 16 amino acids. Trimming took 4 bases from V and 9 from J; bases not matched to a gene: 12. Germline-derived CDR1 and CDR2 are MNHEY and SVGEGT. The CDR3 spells CASSFSSRGVSSPLHF. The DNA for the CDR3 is TGTGCCAGCAGTTTTTCGAGCAGGGGGGTGAGTTCACCCCTCCACTTT.

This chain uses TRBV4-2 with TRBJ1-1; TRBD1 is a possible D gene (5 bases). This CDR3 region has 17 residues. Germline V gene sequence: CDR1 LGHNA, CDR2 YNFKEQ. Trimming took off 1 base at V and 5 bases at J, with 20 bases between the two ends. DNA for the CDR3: TGTGCCAGCAGCCAAGGGCCGGTTGGGGGAGAAGGGACTGAAGCTTTCTTT. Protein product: CASSQGPVGGEGTEAFF.

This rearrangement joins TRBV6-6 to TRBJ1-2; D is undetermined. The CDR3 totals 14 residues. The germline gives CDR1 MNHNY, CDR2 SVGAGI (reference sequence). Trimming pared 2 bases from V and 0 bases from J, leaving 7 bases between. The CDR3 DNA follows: TGTGCCAGCAGTTACGTTTCCGCTAACTATGGCTACACCTTC. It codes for CASSYVSANYGYTF.